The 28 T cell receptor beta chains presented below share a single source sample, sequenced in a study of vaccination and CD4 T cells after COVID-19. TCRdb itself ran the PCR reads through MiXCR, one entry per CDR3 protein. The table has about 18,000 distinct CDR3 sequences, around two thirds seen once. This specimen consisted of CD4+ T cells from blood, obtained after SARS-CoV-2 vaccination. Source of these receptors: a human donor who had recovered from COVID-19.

CDR3 region: CASSRSGGAYEQYF. DNA of the CDR3: TGTGCCAGCAGCCGTAGCGGGGGAGCCTACGAGCAGTACTTC. The J gene is TRBJ2-7, the V gene TRBV11-1; 9 nucleotides agree with TRBD2. The CDR3 extends over 14 amino acids. V was clipped by 5 bases and J by 2 bases; unmatched bases: 4. Germline values: CDR1 SGHAT, CDR2 FQDESV (reference sequence).

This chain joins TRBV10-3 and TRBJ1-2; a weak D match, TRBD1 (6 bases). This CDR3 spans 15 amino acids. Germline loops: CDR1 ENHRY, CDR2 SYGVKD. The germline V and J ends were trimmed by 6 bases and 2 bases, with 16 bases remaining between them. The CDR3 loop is CAISRDPGANYGYTF. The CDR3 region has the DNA TGTGCCATCAGCCGAGATCCAGGGGCCAACTATGGCTACACCTTC.

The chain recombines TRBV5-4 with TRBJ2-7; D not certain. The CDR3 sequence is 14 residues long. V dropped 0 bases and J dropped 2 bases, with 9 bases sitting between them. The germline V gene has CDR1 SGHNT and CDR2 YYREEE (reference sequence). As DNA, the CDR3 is TGTGCCAGCAGCTTGGTTGACGAGGCCTACGAGCAGTACTTC. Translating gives CASSLVDEAYEQYF.

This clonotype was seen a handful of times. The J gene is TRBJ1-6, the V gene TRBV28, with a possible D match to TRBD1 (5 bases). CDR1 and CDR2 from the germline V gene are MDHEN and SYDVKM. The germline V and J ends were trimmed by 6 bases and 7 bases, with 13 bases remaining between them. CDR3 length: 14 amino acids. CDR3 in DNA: TGTGCCAGCAGCTCCGGGACGAGGAATTCACCCCTCCACTTT. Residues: CASSSGTRNSPLHF.

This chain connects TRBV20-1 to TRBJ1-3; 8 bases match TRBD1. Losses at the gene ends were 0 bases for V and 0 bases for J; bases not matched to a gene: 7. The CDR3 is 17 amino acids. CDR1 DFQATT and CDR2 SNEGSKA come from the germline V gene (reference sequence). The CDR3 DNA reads TGCAGTGCTAGAGACCCGACAGGGGACTCCTCTGGAAACACCATATATTTT. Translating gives CSARDPTGDSSGNTIYF.

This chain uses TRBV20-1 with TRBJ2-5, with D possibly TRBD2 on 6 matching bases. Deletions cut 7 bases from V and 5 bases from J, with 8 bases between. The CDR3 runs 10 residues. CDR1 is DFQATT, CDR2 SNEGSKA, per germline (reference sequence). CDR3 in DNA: TGCAGTGTGGCGGGGGAGACCCAGTACTTC. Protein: CSVAGETQYF.

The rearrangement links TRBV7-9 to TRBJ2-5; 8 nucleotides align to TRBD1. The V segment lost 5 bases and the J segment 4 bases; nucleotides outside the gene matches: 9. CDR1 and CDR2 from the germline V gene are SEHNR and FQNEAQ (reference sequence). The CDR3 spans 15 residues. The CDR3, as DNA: TGTGCCAGCAGCCGCCCACAGGGGGGTAGAGAGACCCAGTACTTC. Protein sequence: CASSRPQGGRETQYF.

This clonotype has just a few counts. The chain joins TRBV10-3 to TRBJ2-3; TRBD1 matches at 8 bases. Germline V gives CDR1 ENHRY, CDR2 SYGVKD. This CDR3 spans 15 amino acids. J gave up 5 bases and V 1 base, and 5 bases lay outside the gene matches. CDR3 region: CAISEWQGAGDTQYF. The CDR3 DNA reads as TGTGCCATCAGTGAGTGGCAGGGGGCGGGAGATACGCAGTATTTT.

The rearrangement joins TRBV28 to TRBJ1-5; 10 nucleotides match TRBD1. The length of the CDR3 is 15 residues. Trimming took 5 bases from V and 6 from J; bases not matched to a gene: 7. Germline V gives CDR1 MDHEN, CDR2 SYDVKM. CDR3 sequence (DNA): TGTGCCAGCAGTCCCACGGACAGGGGGAGTCAGCCCCAGCATTTT. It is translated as CASSPTDRGSQPQHF.

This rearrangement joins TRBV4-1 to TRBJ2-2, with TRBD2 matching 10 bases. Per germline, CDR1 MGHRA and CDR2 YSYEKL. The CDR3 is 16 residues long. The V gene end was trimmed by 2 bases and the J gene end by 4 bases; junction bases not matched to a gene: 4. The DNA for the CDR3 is TGCGCCAGCAGCCAACTAGCGGGAGTCGGCACCGGGGAGCTGTTTTTT. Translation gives CASSQLAGVGTGELFF.

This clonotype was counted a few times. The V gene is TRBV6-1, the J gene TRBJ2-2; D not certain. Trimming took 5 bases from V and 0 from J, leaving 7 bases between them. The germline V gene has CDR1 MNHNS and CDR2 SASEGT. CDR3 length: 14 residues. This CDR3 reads CASSMAANTGELFF. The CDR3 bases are TGTGCCAGCAGTATGGCCGCGAACACCGGGGAGCTGTTTTTT.

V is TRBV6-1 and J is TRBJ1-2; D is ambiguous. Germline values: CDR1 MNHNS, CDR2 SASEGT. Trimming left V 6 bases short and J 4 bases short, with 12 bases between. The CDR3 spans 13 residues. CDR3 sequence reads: CASSPPGLYGYTF. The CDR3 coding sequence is TGTGCCAGCAGCCCTCCGGGTCTCTATGGCTACACCTTC.

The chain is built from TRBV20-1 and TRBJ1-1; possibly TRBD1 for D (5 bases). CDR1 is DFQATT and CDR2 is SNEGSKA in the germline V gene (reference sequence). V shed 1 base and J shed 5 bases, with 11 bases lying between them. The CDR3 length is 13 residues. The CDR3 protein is CSARGGRDTEAFF. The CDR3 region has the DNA TGCAGTGCTAGAGGTGGCAGGGATACTGAAGCTTTCTTT.

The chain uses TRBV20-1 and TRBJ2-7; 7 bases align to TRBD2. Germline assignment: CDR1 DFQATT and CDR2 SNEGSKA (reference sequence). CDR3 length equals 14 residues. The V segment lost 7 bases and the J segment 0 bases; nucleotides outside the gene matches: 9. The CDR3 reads CSGNERGYSYEQYF. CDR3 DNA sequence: TGCAGTGGTAATGAGCGGGGCTACTCCTACGAGCAGTACTTC.

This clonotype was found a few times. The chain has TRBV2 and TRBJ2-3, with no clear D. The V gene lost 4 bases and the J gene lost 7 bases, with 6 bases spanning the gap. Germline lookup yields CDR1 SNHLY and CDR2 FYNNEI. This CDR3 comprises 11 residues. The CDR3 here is CASSAGYTQYF. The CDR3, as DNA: TGTGCCAGCAGTGCTGGCTATACGCAGTATTTT.

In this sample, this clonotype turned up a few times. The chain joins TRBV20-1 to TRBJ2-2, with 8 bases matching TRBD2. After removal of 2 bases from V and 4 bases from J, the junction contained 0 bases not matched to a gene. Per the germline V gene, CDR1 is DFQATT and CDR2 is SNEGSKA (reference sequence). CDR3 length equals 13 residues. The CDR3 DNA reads TGCAGTGCTAGACTAGCGGGCACCGGGGAGCTGTTTTTT. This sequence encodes CSARLAGTGELFF.

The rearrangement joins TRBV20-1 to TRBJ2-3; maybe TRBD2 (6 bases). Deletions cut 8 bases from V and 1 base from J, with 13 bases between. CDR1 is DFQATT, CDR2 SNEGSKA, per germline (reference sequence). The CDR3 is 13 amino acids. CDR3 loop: CSRPGRGTDTQYF. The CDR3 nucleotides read TGCAGTCGCCCCGGGAGAGGCACAGATACGCAGTATTTT.

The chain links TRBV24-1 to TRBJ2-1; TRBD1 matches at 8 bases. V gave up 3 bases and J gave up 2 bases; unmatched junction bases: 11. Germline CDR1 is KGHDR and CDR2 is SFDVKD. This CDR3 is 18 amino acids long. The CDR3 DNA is TGTGCCACCAGTGATAACCCCCAGGGGGCAAGGACCTACAATGAGCAGTTCTTC. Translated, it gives CATSDNPQGARTYNEQFF.

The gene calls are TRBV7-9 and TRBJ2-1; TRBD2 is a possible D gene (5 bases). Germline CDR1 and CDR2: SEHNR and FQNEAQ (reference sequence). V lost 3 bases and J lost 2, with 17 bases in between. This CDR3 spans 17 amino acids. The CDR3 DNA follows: TGTGCCAGCAGCTTCTGGACGGACTTGTTAACCTACAATGAGCAGTTCTTC. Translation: CASSFWTDLLTYNEQFF.

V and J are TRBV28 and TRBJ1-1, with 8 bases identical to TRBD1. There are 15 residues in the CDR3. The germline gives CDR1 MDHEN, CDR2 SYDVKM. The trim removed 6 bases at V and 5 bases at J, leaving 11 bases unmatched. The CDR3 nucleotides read TGTGCCAGCAGATCCGGACAGGGAGGGAAAACTGAAGCTTTCTTT. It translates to CASRSGQGGKTEAFF.

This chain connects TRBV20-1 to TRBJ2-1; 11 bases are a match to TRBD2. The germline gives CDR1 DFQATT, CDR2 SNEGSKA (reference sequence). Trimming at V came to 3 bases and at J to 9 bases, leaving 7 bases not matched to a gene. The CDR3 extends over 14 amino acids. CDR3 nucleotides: TGCAGTGCTAGTATTCTAGCGGGAGGTTTTGAGCAGTTCTTC. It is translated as CSASILAGGFEQFF.

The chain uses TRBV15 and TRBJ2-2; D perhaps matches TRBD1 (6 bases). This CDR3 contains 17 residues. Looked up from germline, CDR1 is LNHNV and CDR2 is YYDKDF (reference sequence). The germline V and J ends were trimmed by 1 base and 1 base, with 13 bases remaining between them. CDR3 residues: CATSRGSRGRNTGELFF. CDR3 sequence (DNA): TGTGCCACCAGCAGAGGGAGTAGGGGGAGGAACACCGGGGAGCTGTTTTTT.

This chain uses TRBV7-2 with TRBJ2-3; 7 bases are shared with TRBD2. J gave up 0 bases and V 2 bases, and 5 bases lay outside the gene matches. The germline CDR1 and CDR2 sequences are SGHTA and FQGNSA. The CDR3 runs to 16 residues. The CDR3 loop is CASSLMASGSTDTQYF. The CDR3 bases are TGTGCCAGCAGCTTAATGGCTAGCGGTAGCACAGATACGCAGTATTTT. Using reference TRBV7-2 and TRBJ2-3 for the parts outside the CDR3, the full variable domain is GAGVSQSPSNKVTEKGKDVELRCDPISGHTALYWYRQSLGQGLEFLIYFQGNSAPDKSGLPSDRFSAERTGGSVSTLTIQRTQQEDSAVYLCASSLMASGSTDTQYFGPGTRLTVL.

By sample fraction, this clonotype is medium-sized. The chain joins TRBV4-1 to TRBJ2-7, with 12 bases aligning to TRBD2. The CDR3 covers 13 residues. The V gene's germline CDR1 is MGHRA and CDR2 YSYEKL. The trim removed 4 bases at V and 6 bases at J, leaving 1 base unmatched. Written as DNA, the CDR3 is TGCGCCAGCAGCCCGGGACTAGCGGGCGAGCAGTACTTC. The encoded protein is CASSPGLAGEQYF.

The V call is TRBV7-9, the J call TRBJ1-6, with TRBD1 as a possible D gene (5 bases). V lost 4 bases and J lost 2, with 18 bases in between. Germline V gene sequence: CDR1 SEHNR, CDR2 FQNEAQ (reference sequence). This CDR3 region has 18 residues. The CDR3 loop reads CASSSPAGGSAYNSPLHF. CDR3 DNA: TGTGCCAGCAGCTCCCCCGCCGGGGGAAGCGCCTATAATTCACCCCTCCACTTT.

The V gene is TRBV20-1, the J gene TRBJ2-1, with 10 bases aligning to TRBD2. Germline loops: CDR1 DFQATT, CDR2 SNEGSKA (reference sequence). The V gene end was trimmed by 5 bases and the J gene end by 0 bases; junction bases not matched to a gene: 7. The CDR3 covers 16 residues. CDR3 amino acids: CSAYNLAGASYNEQFF. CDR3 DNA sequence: TGCAGTGCTTATAACCTAGCGGGAGCCTCCTACAATGAGCAGTTCTTC.

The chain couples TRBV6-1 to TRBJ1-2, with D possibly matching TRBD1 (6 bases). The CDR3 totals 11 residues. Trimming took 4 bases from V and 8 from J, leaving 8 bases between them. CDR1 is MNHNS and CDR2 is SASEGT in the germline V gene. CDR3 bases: TGTGCCAGCAGTGGCGACAGGGGCTACACCTTC. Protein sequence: CASSGDRGYTF.

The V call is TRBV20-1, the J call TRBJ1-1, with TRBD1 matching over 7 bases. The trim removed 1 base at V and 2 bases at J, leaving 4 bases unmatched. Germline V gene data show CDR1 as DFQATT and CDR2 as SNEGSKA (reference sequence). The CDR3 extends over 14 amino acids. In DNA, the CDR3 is TGCAGTGCTAGAGCCGTAGGGGGCAACACTGAAGCTTTCTTT. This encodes CSARAVGGNTEAFF.